The 20 T cell receptor beta chains listed next were all sequenced from one sample in a study of T cells in Graves' hyperthyroidism and ophthalmopathy. There were TCR beta CDR3 regions amplified from RNA transcripts. A set of HTBI primers served as the primers for a first-round RT-PCR of the TCR CDR3. TCRdb itself ran the multiplex PCR reads through MiXCR, one entry per CDR3 protein. Among about 290,000 distinct CDR3 sequences listed, around 15% were seen once. Sequencing used blood. These receptors originate from a woman in her 40s with Graves' hyperthyroidism.

This clonotype was recorded many times. The chain has TRBV29-1 and TRBJ2-7; no definite D call. This CDR3 has 13 residues. The ends were cut back, 7 bases at V and 0 bases at J, with 13 bases in the middle. From germline, CDR1 is SQVTM and CDR2 ANQGSEA. The CDR3 region is CSAFLASSYEQYF. DNA of the CDR3: TGCAGCGCCTTTCTGGCGAGCTCCTACGAGCAGTACTTC.

This clonotype has at least ten counts. In nucleotides, the CDR3 is TGTGCCAGCAGCCCGGGCCAATCTCTTTCGAATGAGCAGTTCTTC. Protein sequence: CASSPGQSLSNEQFF. The chain combines TRBV3-1 with TRBJ2-1; D not resolved. This CDR3 is 15 amino acids long. Trimming took off 4 bases at V and 7 bases at J, with 17 bases between the two ends. From germline, CDR1 is LGHDT and CDR2 YNNKEL (reference sequence).

In its sample, this clonotype was seen once. The chain combines TRBV2 with TRBJ2-5; no clear D gene. Per the germline V gene, CDR1 is SNHLY and CDR2 is FYNNEI. This CDR3 has 14 residues. The V gene lost 6 bases and the J gene lost 2 bases, with 13 bases spanning the gap. In nucleotides, the CDR3 is TGTGCCAGCAGGGGTTTAAGACGGCAAGAGACCCAGTACTTC. This sequence encodes CASRGLRRQETQYF.

The chain employs TRBV19 and TRBJ2-7; D unclear. Trimming removed 11 bases from V and 1 base from J, with 9 bases in between. The CDR3 is 11 amino acids. Germline V gene sequence: CDR1 LNHDA, CDR2 SQIVND (reference sequence). The CDR3 DNA sequence: TGTGCCTGTGGAGATTCCTACGAGCAGTACTTC. It is translated as CACGDSYEQYF.

This clonotype has a count of ten or more. J is TRBJ2-3 and V is TRBV11-2; D is undetermined. The CDR3 is 17 amino acids. The germline V gene has CDR1 SGHAT and CDR2 FQNNGV. V lost 0 bases and J 0 bases, leaving 13 bases between the germline ends. CDR3 loop: CASSLDYAQDSTDTQYF. The DNA of the CDR3 is TGTGCCAGCAGCTTAGATTACGCCCAGGATAGCACAGATACGCAGTATTTT.

This clonotype has more than one count but fewer than ten. As DNA, the CDR3 is TGTGCCGCCGCCCGGGCTTCTAATGAAAAACTGTTTTTT. Translated: CAAARASNEKLFF. This chain joins TRBV19 and TRBJ1-4; D is ambiguous. The CDR3 is made up of 13 amino acids. Germline-derived CDR1 and CDR2 are LNHDA and SQIVND (reference sequence). V was trimmed by 11 bases and J by 3 bases, leaving 13 bases between them.

Only a few counts were recorded for this clonotype. V usage is TRBV18 and J usage is TRBJ2-2; 8 positions match TRBD2. Losses at the gene ends were 5 bases for V and 3 bases for J; bases not matched to a gene: 8. CDR1 is KGHSH, CDR2 LQKENI, per germline. The CDR3 is made up of 16 amino acids. The DNA for the CDR3 is TGTGCCAGCTCATTCGCGGGAGGACGTGACACCGGGGAGCTGTTTTTT. Protein sequence: CASSFAGGRDTGELFF.

This clonotype was counted at least ten times. The genes are TRBV11-2 and TRBJ2-7; D tentatively fits TRBD1 or TRBD2 (5 bases each). Between the trimmed V and J ends, which lost 1 base and 0 bases, there was a span of 10 bases. The CDR3 loop spans 15 amino acids. Germline-derived CDR1 and CDR2 are SGHAT and FQNNGV. The CDR3 nucleotides read TGTGCCAGCAGCTTAGCCGCAGGGACCTCCTACGAGCAGTACTTC. It specifies CASSLAAGTSYEQYF.

This clonotype was detected many times. V and J are TRBV7-2 and TRBJ1-5; tentative D call: TRBD1 (5 bases). CDR1 is SGHTA and CDR2 is FQGNSA in the germline V gene. V was pared by 5 bases and J by 5 bases, with 16 bases between. This CDR3 comprises 15 residues. DNA of the CDR3: TGTGCCAGCAGCCCCCGGAGGGGACGGGATCAGCCCCAGCATTTT. It yields the protein CASSPRRGRDQPQHF.

The chain links TRBV24-1 to TRBJ2-1; 9 bases fit TRBD2. V dropped 1 base and J dropped 6; count of bases not matched to a gene: 9. This CDR3 comprises 17 residues. Germline V gives CDR1 KGHDR, CDR2 SFDVKD. DNA for the CDR3: TGTGCCACCAGTGATTTCCCCAGCGGGAGGTCAGGCAATGAGCAGTTCTTC. Encoded protein: CATSDFPSGRSGNEQFF.

This clonotype came up many times. The chain uses TRBV7-2 and TRBJ2-7, with D possibly matching TRBD2 (6 bases). Germline assignment: CDR1 SGHTA and CDR2 FQGNSA. V lost 2 bases and J 2 bases, leaving 10 bases between the germline ends. The CDR3 length is 14 residues. The CDR3 protein is CASSLLGGPYEQYF. The CDR3 coding sequence is TGTGCCAGCAGCTTATTGGGAGGACCCTACGAGCAGTACTTC.

This clonotype has more than one count but fewer than ten. This chain joins TRBV7-9 and TRBJ2-5, with a weak D call TRBD2 (6 bases). Trimming stripped 0 bases from V and 5 bases from J, with 13 bases between. The germline V gene encodes CDR1 SEHNR and CDR2 FQNEAQ (reference sequence). The CDR3 is 15 amino acids. As DNA, the CDR3 is TGTGCCAGCAGCTTAGCTTTGCGGGGATGGGAGACCCAGTACTTC. Translating it yields CASSLALRGWETQYF.

There are many counts of this clonotype. This chain links TRBV28 with TRBJ2-3, with D hard to call. This CDR3 spans 13 amino acids. Deletions cut 6 bases from V and 0 bases from J, with 7 bases between. Germline V gene data show CDR1 as MDHEN and CDR2 as SYDVKM. The CDR3 sequence: CASSPTSTDTQYF. CDR3 in DNA: TGTGCCAGCAGCCCGACTAGCACAGATACGCAGTATTTT. The variable domain in full, completed from reference TRBV28 and TRBJ2-3, reads DVKVTQSSRYLVKRTGEKVFLECVQDMDHENMFWYRQDPGLGLRLIYFSYDVKMKEKGDIPEGYSVSREKKERFSLILESASTNQTSMYLCASSPTSTDTQYFGPGTRLTVL.

This chain connects TRBV2 to TRBJ2-1, with D possibly TRBD1 on 6 matching bases. The CDR3 is 13 amino acids. Trimming stripped 10 bases from V and 8 bases from J, with 18 bases between. The germline gives CDR1 SNHLY, CDR2 FYNNEI. The CDR3 sequence: CATGTPNVDEQFF. CDR3 nucleotides: TGTGCCACCGGGACACCGAACGTGGATGAGCAGTTCTTC. The whole variable domain, remainder taken from reference TRBV2 and TRBJ2-1, is EPEVTQTPSHQVTQMGQEVILRCVPISNHLYFYWYRQILGQKVEFLVSFYNNEISEKSEIFDDQFSVERPDGSNFTLKIRSTKLEDSAMYFCATGTPNVDEQFFGPGTRLTVL.

This clonotype was seen at least ten times. The chain couples TRBV5-1 to TRBJ2-3; a possible D gene is TRBD1 (6 bases). Germline CDR1 SGHRS, CDR2 YFSETQ. Trimming stripped 0 bases from V and 1 base from J, with 12 bases between. The CDR3 runs to 16 residues. The CDR3 protein is CASSLEGRGGTDTQYF. DNA for the CDR3: TGCGCCAGCAGCTTGGAAGGCAGGGGTGGCACAGATACGCAGTATTTT.

This clonotype was seen at least ten times. The genes are TRBV12-3 or TRBV12-4 and TRBJ1-1; D remains unclear. The V and J ends lost 3 bases and 2 bases respectively, with 10 bases between them. The CDR3 is 14 residues long. The CDR3 DNA reads TGTGCCAGCAGTTTTTTCGCAACCAACACTGAAGCTTTCTTT. It is translated as CASSFFATNTEAFF.

This clonotype was seen a few times. The rearrangement joins TRBV6-1 to TRBJ2-3; the match to TRBD1 covers 8 bases. Trimming cost V 11 bases and J 3 bases; bases outside gene matches: 16. The CDR3 has 16 amino acids. The V gene's germline CDR1 is MNHNS and CDR2 SASEGT. CDR3 nucleotide sequence: TGTGCCGGAAAGGCAGGGGGCTACGTGGGGACAGATACGCAGTATTTT. Translation: CAGKAGGYVGTDTQYF.

The chain employs TRBV20-1 and TRBJ2-6; either TRBD1 or TRBD2 may supply D (5 bases each). The CDR3 has 17 residues. Germline CDR1 DFQATT, CDR2 SNEGSKA (reference sequence). Trimming stripped 3 bases from V and 0 bases from J, with 15 bases between. In nucleotides, the CDR3 is TGCAGTGCTAGTAAGGGGCCGGGGACCTCTGGGGCCAACGTCCTGACTTTC. Its translation is CSASKGPGTSGANVLTF.

This clonotype was counted ten times or more. The J gene is TRBJ1-1, the V gene TRBV29-1, with TRBD1 as a possible D gene (5 bases). Germline CDR1 is SQVTM and CDR2 is ANQGSEA. Trimming pared 7 bases from V and 1 base from J, leaving 10 bases between. The CDR3 is 12 amino acids. The CDR3 nucleotides are TGCAGCGGCGAGACAGAGAACACTGAAGCTTTCTTT. Translation gives CSGETENTEAFF.

At least ten counts were recorded for this clonotype. The rearrangement links TRBV20-1 to TRBJ1-5; the match to TRBD1 covers 7 bases. Germline CDR1 DFQATT, CDR2 SNEGSKA (reference sequence). This CDR3 contains 14 residues. V shed 5 bases, J shed 6 bases, and the junction held 10 bases outside the gene matches. The CDR3 DNA follows: TGCAGTGCTGCGCCCCGGACAGGCGGTCAGCCCCAGCATTTT. Protein: CSAAPRTGGQPQHF.